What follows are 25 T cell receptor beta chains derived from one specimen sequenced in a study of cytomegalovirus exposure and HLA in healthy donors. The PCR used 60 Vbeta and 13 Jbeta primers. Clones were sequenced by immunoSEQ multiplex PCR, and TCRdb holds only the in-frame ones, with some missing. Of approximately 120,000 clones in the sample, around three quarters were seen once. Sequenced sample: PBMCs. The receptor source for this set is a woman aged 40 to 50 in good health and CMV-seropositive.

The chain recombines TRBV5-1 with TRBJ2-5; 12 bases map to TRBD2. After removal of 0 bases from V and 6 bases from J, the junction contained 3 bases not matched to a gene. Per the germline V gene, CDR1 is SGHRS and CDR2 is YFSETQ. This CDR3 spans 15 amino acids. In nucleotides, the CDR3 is TGCGCCAGCAGCTTGGACGGACTAGCGGGAAAGACCCAGTACTTC. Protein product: CASSLDGLAGKTQYF.

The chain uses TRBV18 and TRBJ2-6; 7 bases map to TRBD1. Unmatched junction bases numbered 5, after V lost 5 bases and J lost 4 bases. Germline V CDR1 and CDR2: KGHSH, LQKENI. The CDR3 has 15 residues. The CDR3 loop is CASSSDRAGANVLTF. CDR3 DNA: TGTGCCAGCTCATCCGACAGGGCCGGGGCCAACGTCCTGACTTTC.

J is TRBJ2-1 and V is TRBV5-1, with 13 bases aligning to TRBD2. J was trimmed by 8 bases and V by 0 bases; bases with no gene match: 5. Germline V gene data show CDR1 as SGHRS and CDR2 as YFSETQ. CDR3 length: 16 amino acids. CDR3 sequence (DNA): TGCGCCAGCAGCTTGGCCGGGACTAGCGGGATAGATGAGCAGTTCTTC. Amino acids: CASSLAGTSGIDEQFF. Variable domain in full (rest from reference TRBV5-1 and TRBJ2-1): KAGVTQTPRYLIKTRGQQVTLSCSPISGHRSVSWYQQTPGQGLQFLFEYFSETQRNKGNFPGRFSGRQFSNSRSEMNVSTLELGDSALYLCASSLAGTSGIDEQFFGPGTRLTVL.

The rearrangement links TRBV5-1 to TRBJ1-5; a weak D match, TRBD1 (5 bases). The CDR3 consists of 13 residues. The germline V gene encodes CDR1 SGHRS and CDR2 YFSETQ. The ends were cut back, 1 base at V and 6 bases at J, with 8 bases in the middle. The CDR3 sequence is CASSLSGGQPQHF. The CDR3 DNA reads TGCGCCAGCAGCTTGTCCGGGGGTCAGCCCCAGCATTTT.

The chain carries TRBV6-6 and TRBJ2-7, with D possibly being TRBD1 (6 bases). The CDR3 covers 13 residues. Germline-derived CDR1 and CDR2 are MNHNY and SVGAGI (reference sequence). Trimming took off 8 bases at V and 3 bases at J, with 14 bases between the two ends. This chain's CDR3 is CASGRQDDYEQYF. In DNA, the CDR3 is TGTGCCAGCGGACGACAGGATGACTACGAGCAGTACTTC.

CDR3 coding DNA: TGTGCCAGCAGAACAACGGACAGGGCTGGAAACACCATATATTTT. Protein sequence: CASRTTDRAGNTIYF. V usage is TRBV6-6 and J usage is TRBJ1-3; TRBD1 agrees at 8 bases. The germline gives CDR1 MNHNY, CDR2 SVGAGI (reference sequence). V gave up 6 bases and J gave up 2 bases; unmatched junction bases: 6. The CDR3 spans 15 residues.

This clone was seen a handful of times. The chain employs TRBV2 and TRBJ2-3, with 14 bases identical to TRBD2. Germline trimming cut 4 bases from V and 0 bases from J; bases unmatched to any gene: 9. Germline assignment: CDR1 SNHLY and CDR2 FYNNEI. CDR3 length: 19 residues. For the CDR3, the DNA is TGTGCCAGCAGTGGCCCGACTAGCGGGAGGGCCGGGAGCACAGATACGCAGTATTTT. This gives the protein CASSGPTSGRAGSTDTQYF.

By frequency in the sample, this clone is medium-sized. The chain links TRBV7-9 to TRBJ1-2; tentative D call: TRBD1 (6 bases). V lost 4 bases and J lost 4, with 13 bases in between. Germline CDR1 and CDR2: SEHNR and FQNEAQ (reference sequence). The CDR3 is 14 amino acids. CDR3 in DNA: TGTGCCAGCAGCTCATCAGGGGCGTTCTATGGCTACACCTTC. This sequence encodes CASSSSGAFYGYTF.

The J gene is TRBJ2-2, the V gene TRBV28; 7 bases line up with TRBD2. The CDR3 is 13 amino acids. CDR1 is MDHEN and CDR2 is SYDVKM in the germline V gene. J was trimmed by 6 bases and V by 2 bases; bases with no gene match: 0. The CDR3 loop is CASSLSGAGELFF. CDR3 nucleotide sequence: TGTGCCAGCAGTTTAAGCGGGGCCGGGGAGCTGTTTTTT.

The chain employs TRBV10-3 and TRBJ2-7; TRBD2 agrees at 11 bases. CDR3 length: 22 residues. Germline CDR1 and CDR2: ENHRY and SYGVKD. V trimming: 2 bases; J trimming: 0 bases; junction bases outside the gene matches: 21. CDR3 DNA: TGTGCCATCAGTGAGAGGAGGGATGCGGCTAGCGGGAGGCCGAGGAGCTCCTACGAGCAGTACTTC. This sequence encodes CAISERRDAASGRPRSSYEQYF.

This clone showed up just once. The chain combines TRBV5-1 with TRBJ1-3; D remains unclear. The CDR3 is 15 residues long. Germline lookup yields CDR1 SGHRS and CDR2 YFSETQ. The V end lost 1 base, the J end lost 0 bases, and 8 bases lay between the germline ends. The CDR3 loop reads CASSLTVSSGNTIYF. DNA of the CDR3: TGCGCCAGCAGCTTGACAGTGAGCTCTGGAAACACCATATATTTT.

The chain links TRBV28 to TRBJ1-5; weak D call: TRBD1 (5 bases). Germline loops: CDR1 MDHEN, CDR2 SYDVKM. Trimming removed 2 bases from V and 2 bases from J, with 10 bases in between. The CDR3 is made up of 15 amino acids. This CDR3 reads CASSLRGNGNQPQHF. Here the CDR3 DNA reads TGTGCCAGCAGTTTAAGGGGAAATGGCAATCAGCCCCAGCATTTT.

CDR3 protein: CASYSSYNEQFF. CDR3 bases: TGTGCCAGTTATAGCTCCTACAATGAGCAGTTCTTC. The genes are TRBV28 and TRBJ2-1; D uncertain. Germline CDR1 reads MDHEN; CDR2 reads SYDVKM. The CDR3 length is 12 residues. V was shortened by 9 bases and J by 0 bases, with 6 bases between the two germline ends.

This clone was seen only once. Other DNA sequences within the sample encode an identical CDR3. CDR3 protein: CASSLTQGYEQYF. The CDR3 region has the DNA TGTGCCAGCAGCTTAACTCAGGGGTACGAGCAGTACTTC. The chain is built from TRBV7-3 and TRBJ2-7, with D possibly being TRBD1 (6 bases). This CDR3 spans 13 amino acids. The V gene lost 0 bases and the J gene lost 4 bases, with 7 bases spanning the gap. Germline V lookup: CDR1 SGHTA, CDR2 FQGTGA.

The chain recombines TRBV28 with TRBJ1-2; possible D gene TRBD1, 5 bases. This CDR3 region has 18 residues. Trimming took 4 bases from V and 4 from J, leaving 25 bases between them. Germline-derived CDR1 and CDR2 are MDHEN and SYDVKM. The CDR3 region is CASSSPVGGVVGSYGYTF. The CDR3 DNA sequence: TGTGCCAGCAGTTCGCCCGTGGGAGGGGTGGTCGGTAGCTATGGCTACACCTTC.

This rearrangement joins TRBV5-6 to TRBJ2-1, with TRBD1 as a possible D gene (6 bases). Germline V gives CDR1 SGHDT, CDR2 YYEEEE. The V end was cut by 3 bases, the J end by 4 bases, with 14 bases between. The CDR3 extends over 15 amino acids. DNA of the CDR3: TGTGCCAGCAGCTCTCCAGGGGTGACGTACAATGAGCAGTTCTTC. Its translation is CASSSPGVTYNEQFF. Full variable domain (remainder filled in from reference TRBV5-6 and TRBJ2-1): DAGVTQSPTHLIKTRGQQVTLRCSPKSGHDTVSWYQQALGQGPQFIFQYYEEEERQRGNFPDRFSGHQFPNYSSELNVNALLLGDSALYLCASSSPGVTYNEQFFGPGTRLTVL.

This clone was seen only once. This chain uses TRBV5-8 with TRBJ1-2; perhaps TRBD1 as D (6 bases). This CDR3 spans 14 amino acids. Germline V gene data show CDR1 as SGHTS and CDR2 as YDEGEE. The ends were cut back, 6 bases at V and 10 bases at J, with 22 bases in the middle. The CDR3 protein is CASMQDRYVGVYTF. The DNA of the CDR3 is TGTGCCAGCATGCAGGACAGATACGTGGGAGTCTACACCTTC.

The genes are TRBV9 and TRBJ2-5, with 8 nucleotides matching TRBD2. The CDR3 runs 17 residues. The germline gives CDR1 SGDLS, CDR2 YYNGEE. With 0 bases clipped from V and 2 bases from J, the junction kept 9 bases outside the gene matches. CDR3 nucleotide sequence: TGTGCCAGCAGCGTAGGGTCATCGGGGGGGTTGCAAGAGACCCAGTACTTC. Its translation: CASSVGSSGGLQETQYF.

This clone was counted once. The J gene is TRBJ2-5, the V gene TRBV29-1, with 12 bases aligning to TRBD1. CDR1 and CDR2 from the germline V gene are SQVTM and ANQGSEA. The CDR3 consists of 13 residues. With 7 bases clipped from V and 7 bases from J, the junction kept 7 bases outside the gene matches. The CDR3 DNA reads TGCAGCGCAGGGACAGGGGGCGCGGGGACCCAGTACTTC. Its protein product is CSAGTGGAGTQYF.

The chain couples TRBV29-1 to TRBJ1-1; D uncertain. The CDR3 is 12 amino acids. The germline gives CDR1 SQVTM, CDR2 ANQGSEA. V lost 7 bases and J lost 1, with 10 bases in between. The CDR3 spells CSAGSGNTEAFF. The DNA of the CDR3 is TGCAGCGCCGGAAGCGGGAACACTGAAGCTTTCTTT.

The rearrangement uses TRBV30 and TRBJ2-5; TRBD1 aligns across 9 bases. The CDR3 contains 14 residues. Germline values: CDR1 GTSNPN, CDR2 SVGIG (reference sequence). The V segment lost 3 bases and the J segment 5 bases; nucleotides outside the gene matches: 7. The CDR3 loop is CAWRLTGGRETQYF. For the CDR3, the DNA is TGTGCCTGGAGGCTGACAGGGGGTCGGGAGACCCAGTACTTC.

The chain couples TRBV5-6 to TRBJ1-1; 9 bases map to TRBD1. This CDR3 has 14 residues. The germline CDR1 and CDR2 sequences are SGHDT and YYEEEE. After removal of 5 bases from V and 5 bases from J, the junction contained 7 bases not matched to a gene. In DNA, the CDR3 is TGTGCCAGCAGACTAGGACAGGGGTGGACTGAAGCTTTCTTT. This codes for CASRLGQGWTEAFF.

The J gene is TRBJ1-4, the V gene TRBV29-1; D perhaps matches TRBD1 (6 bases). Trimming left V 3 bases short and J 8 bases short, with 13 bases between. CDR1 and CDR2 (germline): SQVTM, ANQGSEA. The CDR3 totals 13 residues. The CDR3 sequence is CSVDGGFNEKLFF. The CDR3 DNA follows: TGCAGCGTTGATGGGGGCTTTAACGAAAAACTGTTTTTT.

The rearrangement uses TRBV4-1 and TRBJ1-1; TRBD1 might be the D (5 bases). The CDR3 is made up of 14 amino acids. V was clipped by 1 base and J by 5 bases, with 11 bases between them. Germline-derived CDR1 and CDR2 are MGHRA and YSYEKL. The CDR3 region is CASSQGGGGTEAFF. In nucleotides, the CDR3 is TGCGCCAGCAGCCAAGGAGGCGGGGGAACTGAAGCTTTCTTT.

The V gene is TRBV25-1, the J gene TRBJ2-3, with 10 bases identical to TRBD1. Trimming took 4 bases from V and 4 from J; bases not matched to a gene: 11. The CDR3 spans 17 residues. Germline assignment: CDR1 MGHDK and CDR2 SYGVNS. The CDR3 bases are TGTGCCAGCAGTGGGTATCCGGGACAGGGGCCCGCAGATACGCAGTATTTT. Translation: CASSGYPGQGPADTQYF.